A single sample gave rise to the 16 T cell receptor beta chains below, sequenced in a study of shared clonotypes between healthy human individuals. Using immunoSEQ multiplex PCR, the repertoire was profiled, and TCRdb retains in-frame clones only, with some absent. The sample includes around 2.5 million clones, approximately 93% of them seen just once. The sample taken for sequencing was naive CD4+ T cells from PBMCs. Subset: CD45RA+ positively selected. The receptors shown here come from a young man in good health. Some clones in this sample may be carry-over from other donors' samples.

This chain connects TRBV6-5 to TRBJ2-1; 8 positions agree with TRBD2. Germline values: CDR1 MNHEY, CDR2 SVGAGI. V lost 6 bases and J lost 9; bases outside the gene matches: 1. This CDR3 has 11 amino acids. For the CDR3, the DNA is TGTGCCAGCAGCGCGGGGGGTGAGCAGTTCTTC. Protein: CASSAGGEQFF.

The V call is TRBV5-4, the J call TRBJ2-2; 10 nucleotides align to TRBD1. The CDR3 loop spans 17 amino acids. Germline values: CDR1 SGHNT, CDR2 YYREEE (reference sequence). The J segment lost 5 bases and the V segment lost 0 bases, leaving 7 bases of the junction unmatched. The CDR3: CASSLAGQGSRTGELFF. DNA for the CDR3: TGTGCCAGCAGCTTGGCGGGACAGGGGAGTAGAACCGGGGAGCTGTTTTTT.

The chain joins TRBV10-3 to TRBJ1-4, with TRBD1 identical over 10 bases. Germline V gene sequence: CDR1 ENHRY, CDR2 SYGVKD. The trim removed 5 bases at V and 1 base at J, leaving 4 bases unmatched. The CDR3 has 16 amino acids. The CDR3 reads CAISYDRGLTNEKLFF. Here the CDR3 DNA reads TGTGCCATCAGTTACGACAGGGGGCTAACTAATGAAAAACTGTTTTTT.

This clone was seen a handful of times. This chain uses TRBV10-3 with TRBJ2-1; no firm D call. Trimming removed 1 base at V and 3 bases at J, with 1 base between. The germline gives CDR1 ENHRY, CDR2 SYGVKD. The CDR3 is 12 amino acids. CDR3: CAISEYYNEQFF. The CDR3 region has the DNA TGTGCCATCAGTGAGTACTACAATGAGCAGTTCTTC.

This chain joins TRBV2 and TRBJ1-1, with TRBD1 identical over 7 bases. Germline CDR1 reads SNHLY; CDR2 reads FYNNEI. This CDR3 spans 17 amino acids. The V and J ends lost 4 bases and 0 bases, in that order; junction bases with no gene match: 11. The CDR3 DNA sequence: TGTGCCAGCAGTGTATTCCGGGACAGAAGGATGAACACTGAAGCTTTCTTT. It codes for CASSVFRDRRMNTEAFF.

In DNA form, the CDR3 reads TGTGCCAGCAGTTTATGGGCGGGAGGGCCCGGAGATACGCAGTATTTT. It yields the protein CASSLWAGGPGDTQYF. The chain joins TRBV28 to TRBJ2-3; TRBD2 matches 9 bases. J lost 5 bases, V lost 0 bases, and 6 bases had no gene match. This CDR3 has 16 residues. The V gene's germline CDR1 is MDHEN and CDR2 SYDVKM.

The chain is built from TRBV5-1 and TRBJ2-3; TRBD2 matches at 10 bases. This CDR3 spans 17 amino acids. Germline values: CDR1 SGHRS, CDR2 YFSETQ. V trimming: 2 bases; J trimming: 5 bases; junction bases outside the gene matches: 11. In DNA, the CDR3 is TGCGCCAGCAGCTTAGCTCCCCTAGCGGGAGTCCGAGATACGCAGTATTTT. It codes for CASSLAPLAGVRDTQYF.

J is TRBJ2-3 and V is TRBV29-1; tentatively, D is TRBD1 (6 bases). Trimming took 7 bases from V and 1 from J, leaving 12 bases between them. There are 13 residues in the CDR3. The germline CDR1 and CDR2 sequences are SQVTM and ANQGSEA. CDR3 protein: CSASKGGTDTQYF. The CDR3 coding sequence is TGCAGCGCCTCGAAGGGGGGCACAGATACGCAGTATTTT.

This chain uses TRBV11-2 with TRBJ2-1; 13 bases match TRBD2. The V gene's germline CDR1 is SGHAT and CDR2 FQNNGV. V shed 0 bases and J 9 bases; nucleotides not matched to a gene: 5. The CDR3 has 16 residues. For the CDR3, the DNA is TGTGCCAGCAGCTTAGATACTAGCGGGAGGGCCTCTGAGCAGTTCTTC. Translating it yields CASSLDTSGRASEQFF.

The chain links TRBV29-1 to TRBJ2-7; D is ambiguous. Trimming stripped 3 bases from V and 6 bases from J, with 15 bases between. This CDR3 contains 13 residues. The germline CDR1 and CDR2 sequences are SQVTM and ANQGSEA. In DNA, the CDR3 is TGCAGCGTTGATGGTAGCTGGAGTGGCGAGCAGTACTTC. Translating gives CSVDGSWSGEQYF.

This chain joins TRBV7-2 and TRBJ2-7, with D possibly being TRBD1 (6 bases). Germline V gene lookup returns CDR1 SGHTA and CDR2 FQGNSA. With 3 bases removed from V and 5 bases from J, the gap between germline ends came to 17 bases. CDR3 size: 15 residues. CDR3 amino acids: CASSFFPPGANEQYF. The CDR3, as DNA: TGTGCCAGCAGCTTCTTCCCCCCAGGGGCCAACGAGCAGTACTTC.

The genes are TRBV10-3 and TRBJ2-1; 9 positions match TRBD1. This CDR3 has 13 amino acids. J was trimmed by 5 bases and V by 6 bases; bases with no gene match: 2. Germline CDR1 reads ENHRY; CDR2 reads SYGVKD. The CDR3 region has the DNA TGTGCCATCAGGGGACAGGGAAACAATGAGCAGTTCTTC. Protein sequence: CAIRGQGNNEQFF.

This chain joins TRBV28 and TRBJ1-1; 7 nucleotides line up with TRBD1. Germline V gives CDR1 MDHEN, CDR2 SYDVKM. V shed 3 bases and J 4 bases; nucleotides not matched to a gene: 5. The CDR3 has 14 amino acids. The CDR3 region is CASSLPGGLTEAFF. The CDR3 region has the DNA TGTGCCAGCAGTTTGCCAGGGGGGCTCACTGAAGCTTTCTTT.

The CDR3, as DNA: TGTGCCAGCAGCTTAGTACAGGCCCCCGGAAACACCATATATTTT. Its translation: CASSLVQAPGNTIYF. This chain links TRBV7-2 with TRBJ1-3; perhaps TRBD1 as D (5 bases). The V end was cut by 1 base, the J end by 4 bases, with 11 bases between. Germline V gene lookup returns CDR1 SGHTA and CDR2 FQGNSA. There are 15 residues in the CDR3.

This clone was recorded once. The chain links TRBV28 to TRBJ1-4, with TRBD1 as a possible D gene (5 bases). Germline loops: CDR1 MDHEN, CDR2 SYDVKM. The length of the CDR3 is 14 residues. Trimming left V 7 bases short and J 10 bases short, with 19 bases between. DNA for the CDR3: TGTGCCAGCACCCCCCCCGGGAGGAGGGGAAAACTGTTTTTT. Its protein product is CASTPPGRRGKLFF.

The chain combines TRBV5-1 with TRBJ2-2, with 9 bases that match TRBD1. From germline, CDR1 is SGHRS and CDR2 YFSETQ. V was pared by 6 bases and J by 8 bases, with 11 bases of the junction left unmatched. The length of the CDR3 is 15 residues. The CDR3 sequence is CASNSGQGAWGELFF. CDR3 bases: TGCGCCAGCAACTCGGGACAGGGAGCTTGGGGGGAGCTGTTTTTT.